One sample yielded the 31 T cell receptor beta chains listed below, sequenced in a study of blood T cell repertoires in COVID-19. Produced via immunoSEQ multiplex PCR; TCRdb's table is partial and in-frame only. This table has about 180,000 clones, about 87% appearing once. The sequenced sample consisted of peripheral blood. The receptors come from a woman aged 25 to 45 with acute or convalescent COVID-19.

The V call is TRBV7-2, the J call TRBJ2-1; tentative D call: TRBD1 (5 bases). The CDR3 is 12 residues long. Looked up from germline, CDR1 is SGHTA and CDR2 is FQGNSA. The germline V and J ends were trimmed by 2 bases and 7 bases, with 6 bases remaining between them. Written as DNA, the CDR3 is TGTGCCAGCAGCTTAAGGGGTAATGAGCAGTTCTTC. This encodes CASSLRGNEQFF. The full variable domain, rest sourced from reference TRBV7-2 and TRBJ2-1, is GAGVSQSPSNKVTEKGKDVELRCDPISGHTALYWYRQSLGQGLEFLIYFQGNSAPDKSGLPSDRFSAERTGGSVSTLTIQRTQQEDSAVYLCASSLRGNEQFFGPGTRLTVL.

Comment on this clone: One junction end does not reproduce the germline sequence, and a read error may be involved. The sample holds other DNA sequences that translate to the same CDR3. The chain carries TRBV3-1 (or the pseudogene TRBV3-2) and TRBJ1-1; 9 bases line up with TRBD1. Germline CDR1 reads LGHDT; CDR2 reads YNNKEL (reference sequence). The CDR3 extends over 13 amino acids. CDR3 residues: CASRGQGNTEAFF. The CDR3 DNA is TGTGCCAGCAGGGGACAGGGAAACACTGAAGCTTTCTTC.

This clone was observed once. This same CDR3 is encoded by further DNA sequences in the sample. The J gene is TRBJ1-1, the V gene TRBV27; TRBD1 might be the D (6 bases). The CDR3 is 13 amino acids. The V end was cut by 2 bases, the J end by 4 bases, with 8 bases between. Germline assignment: CDR1 MNHEY and CDR2 SMNVEV (reference sequence). CDR3 sequence reads: CASSLRGSTEAFF. CDR3 sequence (DNA): TGTGCCAGCAGTTTAAGGGGGAGCACTGAAGCTTTCTTT.

There are a few counts of this clone. The chain recombines TRBV16 with TRBJ2-2; D possibly corresponds to TRBD2 (5 bases). The CDR3 consists of 14 residues. Looked up from germline, CDR1 is KGHSY and CDR2 is FQNENV. The V and J ends lost 3 bases and 5 bases respectively, with 10 bases between them. The CDR3 sequence is CASSQASGTGELFF. The CDR3 region has the DNA TGTGCCAGCAGCCAGGCCAGCGGAACCGGGGAGCTGTTTTTT.

The chain combines TRBV19 with TRBJ2-1; 8 bases line up with TRBD2. Trimming at V came to 7 bases and at J to 4 bases, leaving 6 bases not matched to a gene. The CDR3 covers 14 residues. Germline CDR1 LNHDA, CDR2 SQIVND (reference sequence). The CDR3 region is CASKEREFYNEQFF. CDR3 DNA: TGTGCCAGTAAAGAGCGGGAGTTTTACAATGAGCAGTTCTTC. Supplemented by reference TRBV19 and TRBJ2-1, the full variable domain reads DGGITQSPKYLFRKEGQNVTLSCEQNLNHDAMYWYRQDPGQGLRLIYYSQIVNDFQKGDIAEGYSVSREKKESFPLTVTSAQKNPTAFYLCASKEREFYNEQFFGPGTRLTVL.

V is TRBV9 and J is TRBJ2-2; D gene unclear. With 2 bases removed from V and 6 bases from J, the gap between germline ends came to 11 bases. Germline CDR1 SGDLS, CDR2 YYNGEE. The CDR3 extends over 14 amino acids. CDR3 nucleotides: TGTGCCAGCAGCGTGGTGTCTATGGCCGGGGAGCTGTTTTTT. It yields the protein CASSVVSMAGELFF.

CDR3: CASSTSSYNSPLHF. The CDR3 DNA follows: TGTGCCAGTAGTACTTCGTCCTATAATTCACCCCTCCACTTT. This sequence joins TRBV19 and TRBJ1-6; D call uncertain. V was shortened by 4 bases and J by 1 base, with 5 bases between the two germline ends. Germline lookup yields CDR1 LNHDA and CDR2 SQIVND (reference sequence). This CDR3 region has 14 residues.

This clone appeared a single time. The rearrangement joins TRBV28 to TRBJ1-2; D uncertain. The germline V gene has CDR1 MDHEN and CDR2 SYDVKM. The ends were cut back, 3 bases at V and 3 bases at J, with 8 bases in the middle. The CDR3 runs to 13 residues. As DNA, the CDR3 is TGTGCCAGCAGTTTTAGGCGGGACTATGGCTACACCTTC. It translates to CASSFRRDYGYTF.

The V call is TRBV2, the J call TRBJ1-1; possibly TRBD1 for D (5 bases). Germline V lookup: CDR1 SNHLY, CDR2 FYNNEI. The CDR3 loop spans 14 amino acids. Trimming took off 4 bases at V and 0 bases at J, with 9 bases between the two ends. This CDR3 reads CASSAKGLNTEAFF. Written as DNA, the CDR3 is TGTGCCAGCAGTGCAAAGGGGTTGAACACTGAAGCTTTCTTT.

CDR3 sequence: CASSFAGLRLENEQFF. CDR3 DNA sequence: TGCGCCAGCAGCTTCGCAGGACTCCGCTTAGAGAATGAGCAGTTCTTC. The gene calls are TRBV5-1 and TRBJ2-1, with D possibly being TRBD2 (5 bases). Looked up from germline, CDR1 is SGHRS and CDR2 is YFSETQ. The ends were cut back, 2 bases at V and 7 bases at J, with 19 bases in the middle. The CDR3 length is 16 residues.

The chain is built from TRBV2 and TRBJ2-3; D gene unclear. The V end was cut by 8 bases, the J end by 1 base, with 10 bases between. The CDR3 spans 13 residues. CDR1 and CDR2 (germline): SNHLY, FYNNEI. This CDR3 reads CASSPSGTDTQYF. CDR3 nucleotide sequence: TGTGCCAGCTCTCCAAGCGGCACAGATACGCAGTATTTT.

The chain employs TRBV21-1 and TRBJ2-2; the table's D call, TRBD2, has no DNA check behind it. TRBV21-1 is recorded as a pseudogene. The CDR3 contains 13 residues. DNA of the CDR3: TGTGCCAAAAGGAGGGGCGCGGCCGGGGAGCTGTTTTTT. It is translated as CAKRRGAAGELFF.

This rearrangement joins TRBV18 to TRBJ2-2; TRBD1 matches at 7 bases. The CDR3 runs 15 residues. V dropped 6 bases and J dropped 4; count of bases not matched to a gene: 8. Germline assignment: CDR1 KGHSH and CDR2 LQKENI. The CDR3 DNA reads as TGTGCCAGCTCCGACAGGGCCAAACGCACCGGGGAGCTGTTTTTT. Translation gives CASSDRAKRTGELFF.

The chain joins TRBV7-9 to TRBJ2-5, with D unresolved. This CDR3 contains 14 residues. Germline V lookup: CDR1 SEHNR, CDR2 FQNEAQ (reference sequence). Trimming removed 5 bases at V and 5 bases at J, with 15 bases between. The CDR3 coding sequence is TGTGCCAGCAGCCCCGTGGCATCATCCGAGACCCAGTACTTC. It yields the protein CASSPVASSETQYF. The full variable domain, its missing parts supplied by reference TRBV7-9 and TRBJ2-5, is DTGVSQNPRHKITKRGQNVTFRCDPISEHNRLYWYRQTLGQGPEFLTYFQNEAQLEKSRLLSDRFSAERPKGSFSTLEIQRTEQGDSAMYLCASSPVASSETQYFGPGTRLLVL.

This clone came up once. The rearrangement uses TRBV18 and TRBJ2-1; 8 bases are shared with TRBD2. After removal of 4 bases from V and 8 bases from J, the junction contained 10 bases not matched to a gene. From germline, CDR1 is KGHSH and CDR2 LQKENI. The CDR3 runs to 15 residues. CDR3 amino acids: CASSHSSGSIDEQFF. The CDR3 DNA follows: TGTGCCAGCTCACATTCGAGCGGGAGTATCGATGAGCAGTTCTTC. Supplemented by reference TRBV18 and TRBJ2-1, the full variable domain reads NAGVMQNPRHLVRRRGQEARLRCSPMKGHSHVYWYRQLPEEGLKFMVYLQKENIIDESGMPKERFSAEFPKEGPSILRIQQVVRGDSAAYFCASSHSSGSIDEQFFGPGTRLTVL.

This chain joins TRBV6-5 and TRBJ1-1; tentative D call: TRBD1 (5 bases). This CDR3 region has 13 residues. CDR1 is MNHEY and CDR2 is SVGAGI in the germline V gene. V lost 4 bases, J lost 7 bases, and 13 bases lay in between. The CDR3 loop is CASSSGTTLEAFF. DNA for the CDR3: TGTGCCAGCAGTTCCGGGACTACCCTTGAAGCTTTCTTT.

The J gene is TRBJ1-2, the V gene TRBV2; 11 bases agree with TRBD1. CDR1 and CDR2 from the germline V gene are SNHLY and FYNNEI. The CDR3 length is 12 residues. With V trimmed by 11 bases and J by 4 bases, 3 bases remained unmatched. In DNA, the CDR3 is TGTGCCGGACAGGGGGCGAGCTATGGCTACACCTTC. Its translation is CAGQGASYGYTF.

This clone was counted only a few times. The gene calls are TRBV2 and TRBJ2-1; 12 nucleotides align to TRBD2. The V and J ends lost 9 bases and 6 bases, in that order; junction bases with no gene match: 15. CDR1 is SNHLY, CDR2 FYNNEI, per germline. This CDR3 has 17 residues. CDR3 residues: CASKPRTSGKLTNEQFF. CDR3 bases: TGTGCCAGTAAGCCGCGGACTAGCGGGAAACTGACCAATGAGCAGTTCTTC. Using reference TRBV2 and TRBJ2-1 for the parts outside the CDR3, the full variable domain is EPEVTQTPSHQVTQMGQEVILRCVPISNHLYFYWYRQILGQKVEFLVSFYNNEISEKSEIFDDQFSVERPDGSNFTLKIRSTKLEDSAMYFCASKPRTSGKLTNEQFFGPGTRLTVL.

This clone was picked up one time. The J gene is TRBJ2-1, the V gene TRBV18; D unresolved. Germline V lookup: CDR1 KGHSH, CDR2 LQKENI. CDR3 size: 15 residues. Trimming left V 3 bases short and J 3 bases short, with 12 bases between. The CDR3 region is CASSPYTLNYNEQFF. CDR3 coding DNA: TGTGCCAGCTCACCGTATACCCTAAACTACAATGAGCAGTTCTTC.

In this sample, this clone turned up a few times. The V and J genes are TRBV2 and TRBJ2-7; possibly TRBD2 for D (6 bases). Per the germline V gene, CDR1 is SNHLY and CDR2 is FYNNEI. With 7 bases removed from V and 4 bases from J, the gap between germline ends came to 11 bases. The length of the CDR3 is 12 residues. The CDR3 region has the DNA TGTGCCAGCAAGGAGGGCCCTTACGAGCAGTACTTC. It is translated as CASKEGPYEQYF.

The chain combines TRBV7-2 with TRBJ2-5; D may be TRBD2 (5 bases). Germline CDR1 and CDR2: SGHTA and FQGNSA. V was shortened by 0 bases and J by 5 bases, with 16 bases between the two germline ends. The CDR3 runs 16 residues. In DNA form, the CDR3 reads TGTGCCAGCAGCTTAGCTAACAGACTATCCCCTGAGACCCAGTACTTC. This encodes CASSLANRLSPETQYF.

The chain uses TRBV5-4 and TRBJ2-5, with TRBD2 identical over 10 bases. V lost 0 bases to trimming and J lost 3 bases; unmatched junction nucleotides: 5. The CDR3 totals 16 residues. Germline CDR1 SGHNT, CDR2 YYREEE (reference sequence). CDR3 in DNA: TGTGCCAGCAGCTTGGCCCACCTAGCGGGGGAAGAGACCCAGTACTTC. Translation: CASSLAHLAGEETQYF.

V gene TRBV11-3 combines with J gene TRBJ1-6; D unclear. This CDR3 spans 12 amino acids. Germline assignment: CDR1 SGHNT and CDR2 YENEEA. V was shortened by 3 bases and J by 11 bases, with 8 bases between the two germline ends. The CDR3 DNA sequence: TGTGCCAGCAGCTTTTTAGGAGCACCCCTCCACTTT. It specifies CASSFLGAPLHF.

The rearrangement links TRBV15 to TRBJ2-1; perhaps TRBD2 as D (5 bases). V lost 3 bases to trimming and J lost 12 bases, with 18 bases between them. The CDR3 runs 14 residues. The germline V gene encodes CDR1 LNHNV and CDR2 YYDKDF (reference sequence). CDR3 sequence (DNA): TGTGCCACCAGCAGTGAGCGTAGCGCCCTCGGGCAGTTCTTC. Amino acids: CATSSERSALGQFF.

This clone was detected once. The chain is built from TRBV27 and TRBJ1-4; TRBD1 is a possible D gene (5 bases). V was pared by 6 bases and J by 5 bases, with 10 bases between. Per germline, CDR1 MNHEY and CDR2 SMNVEV (reference sequence). The length of the CDR3 is 13 residues. CDR3 protein: CASRREGNEKLFF. The CDR3 DNA reads as TGTGCCAGCAGACGGGAGGGGAATGAAAAACTGTTTTTT.

The chain employs TRBV5-1 and TRBJ2-2, with 8 bases aligning to TRBD1. The CDR3 totals 15 residues. CDR1 and CDR2 (germline): SGHRS, YFSETQ. J lost 3 bases, V lost 4 bases, and 5 bases had no gene match. CDR3 in amino acids: CASSTDRGDTGELFF. CDR3 DNA sequence: TGCGCCAGCAGCACCGACAGGGGAGACACCGGGGAGCTGTTTTTT.

The rearrangement links TRBV6-1 to TRBJ1-5; D gene uncertain. The CDR3 is made up of 12 amino acids. CDR1 and CDR2 (germline): MNHNS, SASEGT. Trimming pared 0 bases from V and 6 bases from J, leaving 3 bases between. The CDR3 here is CASSEAGQPQHF. The CDR3 DNA reads TGTGCCAGCAGTGAAGCCGGTCAGCCCCAGCATTTT.

The chain joins TRBV28 to TRBJ2-5, with D possibly being TRBD2 (6 bases). The CDR3 consists of 14 residues. The germline V gene encodes CDR1 MDHEN and CDR2 SYDVKM. The V end lost 5 bases, the J end lost 2 bases, and 12 bases lay between the germline ends. CDR3 bases: TGTGCCAGCAGTCGGGAGTGGGTTCAAGAGACCCAGTACTTC. It codes for CASSREWVQETQYF.

The rearrangement links TRBV27 to TRBJ1-5; D is possibly TRBD1 (5 bases). Germline-derived CDR1 and CDR2 are MNHEY and SMNVEV (reference sequence). Trimming removed 11 bases from V and 6 bases from J, with 23 bases in between. CDR3 length: 15 amino acids. The DNA of the CDR3 is TGTGCCCCCAAAGCTTTGTTACAGGTCCGTCAGCCCCAGCATTTT. Translated, it gives CAPKALLQVRQPQHF.

DNA for the CDR3: TGTGCCACCAGTGATTCAGGGTACAATGAGCAGTTCTTC. Translated, it gives CATSDSGYNEQFF. The chain couples TRBV24-1 to TRBJ2-1, with TRBD1 as a possible D gene (5 bases). Looked up from germline, CDR1 is KGHDR and CDR2 is SFDVKD. V was shortened by 2 bases and J by 4 bases, with 5 bases between the two germline ends. CDR3 size: 13 residues.

J is TRBJ1-6 and V is TRBV2; no definite D call. Germline V gives CDR1 SNHLY, CDR2 FYNNEI. Deletions cut 7 bases from V and 7 bases from J, with 11 bases between. The CDR3 covers 13 residues. The CDR3 DNA reads as TGTGCCAGCACTATGTGGGCGAATTCACCCCTCCACTTT. Translating it yields CASTMWANSPLHF.